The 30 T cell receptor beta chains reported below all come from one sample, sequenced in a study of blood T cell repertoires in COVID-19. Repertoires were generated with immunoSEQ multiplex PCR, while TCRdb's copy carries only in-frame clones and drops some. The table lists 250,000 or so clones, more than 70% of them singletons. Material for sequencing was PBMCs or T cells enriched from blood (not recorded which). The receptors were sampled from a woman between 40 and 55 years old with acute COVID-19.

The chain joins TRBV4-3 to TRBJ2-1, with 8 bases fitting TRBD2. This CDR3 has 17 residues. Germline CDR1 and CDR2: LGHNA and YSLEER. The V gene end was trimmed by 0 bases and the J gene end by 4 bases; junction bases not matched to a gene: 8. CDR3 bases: TGCGCCAGCAGCCAAGAGGCGCTAGCGGGCGCTTACAATGAGCAGTTCTTC. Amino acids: CASSQEALAGAYNEQFF.

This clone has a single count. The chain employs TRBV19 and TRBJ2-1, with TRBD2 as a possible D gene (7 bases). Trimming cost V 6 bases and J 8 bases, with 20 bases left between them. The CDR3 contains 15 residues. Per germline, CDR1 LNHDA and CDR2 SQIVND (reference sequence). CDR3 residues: CASSPWRGLYDEQFF. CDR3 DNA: TGTGCCAGTAGCCCGTGGCGGGGGCTTTATGATGAGCAGTTCTTC. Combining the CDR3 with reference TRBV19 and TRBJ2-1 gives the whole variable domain DGGITQSPKYLFRKEGQNVTLSCEQNLNHDAMYWYRQDPGQGLRLIYYSQIVNDFQKGDIAEGYSVSREKKESFPLTVTSAQKNPTAFYLCASSPWRGLYDEQFFGPGTRLTVL.

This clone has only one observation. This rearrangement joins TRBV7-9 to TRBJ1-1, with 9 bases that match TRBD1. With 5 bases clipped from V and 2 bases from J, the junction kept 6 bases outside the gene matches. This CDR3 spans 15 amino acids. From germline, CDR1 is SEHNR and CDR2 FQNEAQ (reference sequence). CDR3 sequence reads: CASSTGQGANTEAFF. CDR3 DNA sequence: TGTGCCAGCAGCACGGGACAGGGCGCAAACACTGAAGCTTTCTTT.

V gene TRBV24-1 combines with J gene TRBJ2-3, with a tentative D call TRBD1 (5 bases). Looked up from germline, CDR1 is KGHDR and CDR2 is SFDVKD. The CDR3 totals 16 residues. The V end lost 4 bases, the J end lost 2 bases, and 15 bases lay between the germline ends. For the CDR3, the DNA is TGTGCCACCAGTGACCCTGGGGCAGTGCCCACAGATACGCAGTATTTT. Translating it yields CATSDPGAVPTDTQYF.

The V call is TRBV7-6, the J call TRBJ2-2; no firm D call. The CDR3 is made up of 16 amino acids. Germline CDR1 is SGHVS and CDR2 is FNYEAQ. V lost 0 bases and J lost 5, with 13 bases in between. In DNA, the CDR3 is TGTGCCAGCAGCTTAGCGGAGTTAGTGAGGACCGGGGAGCTGTTTTTT. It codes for CASSLAELVRTGELFF.

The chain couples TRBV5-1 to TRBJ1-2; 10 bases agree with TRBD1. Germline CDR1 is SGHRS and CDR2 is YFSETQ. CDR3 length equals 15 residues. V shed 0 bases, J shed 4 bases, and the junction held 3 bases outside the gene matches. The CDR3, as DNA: TGCGCCAGCAGCTTGGGAGGGGACAGGGGCTATGGCTACACCTTC. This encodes CASSLGGDRGYGYTF. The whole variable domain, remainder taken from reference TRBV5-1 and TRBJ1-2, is KAGVTQTPRYLIKTRGQQVTLSCSPISGHRSVSWYQQTPGQGLQFLFEYFSETQRNKGNFPGRFSGRQFSNSRSEMNVSTLELGDSALYLCASSLGGDRGYGYTFGSGTRLTVV.

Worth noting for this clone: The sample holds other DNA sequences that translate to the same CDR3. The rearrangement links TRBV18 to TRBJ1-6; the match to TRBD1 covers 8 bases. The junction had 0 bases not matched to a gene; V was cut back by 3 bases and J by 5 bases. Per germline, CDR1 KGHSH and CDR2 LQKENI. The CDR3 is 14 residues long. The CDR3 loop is CASSPDRDNSPLHF. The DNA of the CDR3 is TGTGCCAGCTCACCGGACAGGGATAATTCACCCCTCCACTTT.

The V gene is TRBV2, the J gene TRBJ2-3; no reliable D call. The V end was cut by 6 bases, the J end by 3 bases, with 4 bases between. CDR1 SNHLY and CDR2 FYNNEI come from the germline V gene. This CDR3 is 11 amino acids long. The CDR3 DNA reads TGTGCCAGCAGCCGGACAGATACGCAGTATTTT. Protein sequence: CASSRTDTQYF.

The chain's CDR3 is CASSLRSTNYGYTF. Here the CDR3 DNA reads TGTGCCAGCAGCTTACGGAGTACTAACTATGGCTACACCTTC. The chain joins TRBV11-3 to TRBJ1-2; no definite D call. The V gene's germline CDR1 is SGHNT and CDR2 YENEEA. V lost 2 bases and J lost 0, with 7 bases in between. The CDR3 has 14 amino acids.

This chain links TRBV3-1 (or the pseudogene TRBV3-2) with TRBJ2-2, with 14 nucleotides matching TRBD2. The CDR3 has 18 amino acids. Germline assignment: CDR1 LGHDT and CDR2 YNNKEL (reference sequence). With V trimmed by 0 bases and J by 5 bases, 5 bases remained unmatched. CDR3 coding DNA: TGTGCCAGCAGCCAAGATCCCGGGACTAGCGGGAGAACCGGGGAGCTGTTTTTT. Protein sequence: CASSQDPGTSGRTGELFF.

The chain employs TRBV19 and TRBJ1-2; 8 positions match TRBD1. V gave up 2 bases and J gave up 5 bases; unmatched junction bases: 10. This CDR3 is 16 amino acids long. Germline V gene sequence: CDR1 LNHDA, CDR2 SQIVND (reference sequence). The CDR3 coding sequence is TGTGCCAGTAGTATACCTTTCCTAGGACAGGGATATGGCTACACCTTC. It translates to CASSIPFLGQGYGYTF. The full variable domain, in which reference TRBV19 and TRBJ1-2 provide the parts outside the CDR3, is DGGITQSPKYLFRKEGQNVTLSCEQNLNHDAMYWYRQDPGQGLRLIYYSQIVNDFQKGDIAEGYSVSREKKESFPLTVTSAQKNPTAFYLCASSIPFLGQGYGYTFGSGTRLTVV.

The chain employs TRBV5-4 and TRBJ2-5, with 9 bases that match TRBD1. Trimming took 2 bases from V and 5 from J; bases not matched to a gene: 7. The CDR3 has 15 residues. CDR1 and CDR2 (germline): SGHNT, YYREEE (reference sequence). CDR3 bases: TGTGCCAGCAGCTTACCACAGGGGGCTATGGAGACCCAGTACTTC. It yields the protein CASSLPQGAMETQYF. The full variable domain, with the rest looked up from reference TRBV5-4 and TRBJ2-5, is ETGVTQSPTHLIKTRGQQVTLRCSSQSGHNTVSWYQQALGQGPQFIFQYYREEENGRGNFPPRFSGLQFPNYSSELNVNALELDDSALYLCASSLPQGAMETQYFGPGTRLLVL.

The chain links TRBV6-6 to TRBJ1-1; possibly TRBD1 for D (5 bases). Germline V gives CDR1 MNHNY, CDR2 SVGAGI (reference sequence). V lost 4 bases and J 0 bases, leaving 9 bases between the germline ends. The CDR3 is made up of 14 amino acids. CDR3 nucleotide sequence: TGTGCCAGCAGTTTGATGGACATGAACACTGAAGCTTTCTTT. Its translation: CASSLMDMNTEAFF.

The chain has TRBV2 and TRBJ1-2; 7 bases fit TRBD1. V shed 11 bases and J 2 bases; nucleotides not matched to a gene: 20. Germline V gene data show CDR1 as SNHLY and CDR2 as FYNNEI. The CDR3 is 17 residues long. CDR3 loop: CAGRTGSTSRDNYGYTF. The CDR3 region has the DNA TGTGCCGGAAGGACAGGCTCAACAAGTCGGGACAACTATGGCTACACCTTC. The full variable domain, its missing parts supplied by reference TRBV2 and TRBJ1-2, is EPEVTQTPSHQVTQMGQEVILRCVPISNHLYFYWYRQILGQKVEFLVSFYNNEISEKSEIFDDQFSVERPDGSNFTLKIRSTKLEDSAMYFCAGRTGSTSRDNYGYTFGSGTRLTVV.

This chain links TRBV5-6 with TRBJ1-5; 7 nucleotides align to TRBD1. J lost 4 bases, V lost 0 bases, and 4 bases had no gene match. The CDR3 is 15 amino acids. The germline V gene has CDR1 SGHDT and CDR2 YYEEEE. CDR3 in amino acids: CASSLADRKNQPQHF. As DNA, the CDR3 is TGTGCCAGCAGCTTGGCGGACAGGAAGAATCAGCCCCAGCATTTT.

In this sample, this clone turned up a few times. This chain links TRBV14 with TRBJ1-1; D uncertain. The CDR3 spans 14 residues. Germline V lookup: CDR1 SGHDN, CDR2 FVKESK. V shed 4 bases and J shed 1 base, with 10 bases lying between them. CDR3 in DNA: TGTGCCAGCAGCCGAGGACGGGGGAACACTGAAGCTTTCTTT. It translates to CASSRGRGNTEAFF.

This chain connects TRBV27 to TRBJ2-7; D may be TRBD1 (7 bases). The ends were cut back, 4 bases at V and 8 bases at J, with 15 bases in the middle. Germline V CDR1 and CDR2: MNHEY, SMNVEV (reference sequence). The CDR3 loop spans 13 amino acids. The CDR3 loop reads CASSSAGGIKQYF. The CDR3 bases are TGTGCCAGCAGTTCAGCAGGGGGGATAAAGCAGTACTTC.

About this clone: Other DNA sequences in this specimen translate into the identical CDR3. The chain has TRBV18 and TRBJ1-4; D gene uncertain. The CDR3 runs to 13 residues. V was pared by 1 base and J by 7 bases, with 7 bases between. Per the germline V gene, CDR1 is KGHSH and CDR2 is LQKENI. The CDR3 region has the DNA TGTGCCAGCTCACCACAAGAGGGTGAAAAACTGTTTTTT. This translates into CASSPQEGEKLFF.

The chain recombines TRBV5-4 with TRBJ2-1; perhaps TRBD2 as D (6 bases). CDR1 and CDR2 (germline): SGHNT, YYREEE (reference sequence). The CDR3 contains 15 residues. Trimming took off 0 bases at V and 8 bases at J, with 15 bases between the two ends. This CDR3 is CASSLAQTSLHEQFF. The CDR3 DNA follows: TGTGCCAGCAGCTTGGCGCAGACTAGTTTGCATGAGCAGTTCTTC.

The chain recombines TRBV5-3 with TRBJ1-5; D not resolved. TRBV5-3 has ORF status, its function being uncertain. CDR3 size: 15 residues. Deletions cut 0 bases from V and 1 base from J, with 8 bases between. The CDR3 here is CARSLAKESNQPQHF. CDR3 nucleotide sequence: TGTGCCAGAAGCTTGGCCAAGGAGAGCAATCAGCCCCAGCATTTT.

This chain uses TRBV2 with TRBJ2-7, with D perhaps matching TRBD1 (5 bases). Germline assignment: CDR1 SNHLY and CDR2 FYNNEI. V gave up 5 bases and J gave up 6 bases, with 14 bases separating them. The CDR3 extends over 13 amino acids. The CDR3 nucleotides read TGTGCCAGCAGTTTACAGGAATGGGGCGAGCAGTACTTC. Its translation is CASSLQEWGEQYF.

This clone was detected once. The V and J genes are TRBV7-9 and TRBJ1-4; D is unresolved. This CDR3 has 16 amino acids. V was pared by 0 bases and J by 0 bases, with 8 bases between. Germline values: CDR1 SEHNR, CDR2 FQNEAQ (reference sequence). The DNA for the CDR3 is TGTGCCAGCAGCTTAGCGGGCCCGGCAACTAATGAAAAACTGTTTTTT. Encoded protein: CASSLAGPATNEKLFF.

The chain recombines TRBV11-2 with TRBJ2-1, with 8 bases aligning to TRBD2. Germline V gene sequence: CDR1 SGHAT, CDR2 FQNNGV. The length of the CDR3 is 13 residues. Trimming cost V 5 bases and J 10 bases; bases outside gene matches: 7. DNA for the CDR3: TGTGCCAGCAGCACAGGACTAGCTGAGGAGCAGTTCTTC. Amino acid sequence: CASSTGLAEEQFF.

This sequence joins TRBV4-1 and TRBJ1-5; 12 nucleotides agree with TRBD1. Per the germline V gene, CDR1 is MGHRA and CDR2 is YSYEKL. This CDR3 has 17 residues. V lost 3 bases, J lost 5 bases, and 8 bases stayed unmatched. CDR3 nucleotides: TGCGCCAGCAGCCAGGGACAGGGGGCGATGCCACATCAGCCCCAGCATTTT. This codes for CASSQGQGAMPHQPQHF.

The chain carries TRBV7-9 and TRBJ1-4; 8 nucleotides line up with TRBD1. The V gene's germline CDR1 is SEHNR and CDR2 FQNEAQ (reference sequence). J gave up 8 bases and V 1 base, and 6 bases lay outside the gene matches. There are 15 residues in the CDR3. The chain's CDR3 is CASSLVGTGGEKLFF. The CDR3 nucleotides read TGTGCCAGCAGCTTAGTAGGAACAGGGGGAGAAAAACTGTTTTTT.

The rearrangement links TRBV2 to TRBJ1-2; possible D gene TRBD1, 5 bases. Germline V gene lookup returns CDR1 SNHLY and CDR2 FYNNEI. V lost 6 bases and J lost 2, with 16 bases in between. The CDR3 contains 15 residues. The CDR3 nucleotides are TGTGCCAGCAGCCGGGGGATAGGGACCAACTATGGCTACACCTTC. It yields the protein CASSRGIGTNYGYTF.

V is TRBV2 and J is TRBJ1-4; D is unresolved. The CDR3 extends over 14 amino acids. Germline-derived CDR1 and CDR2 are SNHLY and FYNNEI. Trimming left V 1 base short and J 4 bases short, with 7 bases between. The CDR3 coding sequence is TGTGCCAGCAGTGAAGGACGGGTTAATGAAAAACTGTTTTTT. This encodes CASSEGRVNEKLFF.

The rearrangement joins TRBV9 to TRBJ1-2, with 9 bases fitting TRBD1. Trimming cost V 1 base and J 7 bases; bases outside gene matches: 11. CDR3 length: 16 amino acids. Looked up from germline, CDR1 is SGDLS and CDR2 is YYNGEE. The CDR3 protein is CASSVKPTGGEVGYTF. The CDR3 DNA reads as TGTGCCAGCAGCGTAAAACCGACAGGGGGTGAAGTTGGCTACACCTTC. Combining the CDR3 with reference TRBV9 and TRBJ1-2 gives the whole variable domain DSGVTQTPKHLITATGQRVTLRCSPRSGDLSVYWYQQSLDQGLQFLIQYYNGEERAKGNILERFSAQQFPDLHSELNLSSLELGDSALYFCASSVKPTGGEVGYTFGSGTRLTVV.

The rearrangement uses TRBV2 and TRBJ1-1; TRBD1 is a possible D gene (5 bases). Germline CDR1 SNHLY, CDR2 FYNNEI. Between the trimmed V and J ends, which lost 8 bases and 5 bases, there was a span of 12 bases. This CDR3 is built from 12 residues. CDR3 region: CASAPGLTEAFF. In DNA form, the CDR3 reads TGTGCCAGCGCTCCAGGGTTGACTGAAGCTTTCTTT.

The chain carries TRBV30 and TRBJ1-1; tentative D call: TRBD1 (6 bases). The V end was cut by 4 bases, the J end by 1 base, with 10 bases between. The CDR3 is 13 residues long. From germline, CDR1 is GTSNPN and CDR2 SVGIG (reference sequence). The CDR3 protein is CAWTGTRNTEAFF. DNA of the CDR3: TGTGCCTGGACTGGGACAAGGAACACTGAAGCTTTCTTT.